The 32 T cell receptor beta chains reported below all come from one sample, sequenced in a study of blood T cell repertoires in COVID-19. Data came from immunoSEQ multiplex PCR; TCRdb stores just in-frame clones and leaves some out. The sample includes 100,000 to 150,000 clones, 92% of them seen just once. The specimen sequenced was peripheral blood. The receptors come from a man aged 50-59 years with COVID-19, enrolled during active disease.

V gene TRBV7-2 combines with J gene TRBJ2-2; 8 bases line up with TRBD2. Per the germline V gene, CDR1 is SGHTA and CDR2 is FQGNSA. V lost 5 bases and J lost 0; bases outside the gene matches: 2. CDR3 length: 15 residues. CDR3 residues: CASSVGLANTGELFF. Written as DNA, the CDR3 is TGTGCCAGCAGCGTGGGACTAGCGAACACCGGGGAGCTGTTTTTT.

CDR3 nucleotides: TGTGCCAACCGATACAGGGGAAAGGCCTACGAGCAGTACTTC. As protein: CANRYRGKAYEQYF. This chain connects TRBV27 to TRBJ2-7; TRBD1 matches 7 bases. V lost 10 bases, J lost 2 bases, and 11 bases stayed unmatched. Germline lookup yields CDR1 MNHEY and CDR2 SMNVEV (reference sequence). The CDR3 is 14 amino acids.

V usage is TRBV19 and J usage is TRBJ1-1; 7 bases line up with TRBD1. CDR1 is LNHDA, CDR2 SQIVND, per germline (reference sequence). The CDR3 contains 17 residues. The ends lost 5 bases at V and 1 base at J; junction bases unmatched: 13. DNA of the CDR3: TGTGCCAGTAGTCCTCAAACAGGGGCAGGTGGGAACACTGAAGCTTTCTTT. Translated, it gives CASSPQTGAGGNTEAFF.

The CDR3 sequence is CASSPRGSGGYNEQFF. Here the CDR3 DNA reads TGTGCCAGCAGCCCCCGCGGTAGCGGGGGCTACAATGAGCAGTTCTTC. The V gene is TRBV7-2, the J gene TRBJ2-1; TRBD2 matches 9 bases. The J segment lost 3 bases and the V segment lost 5 bases, leaving 8 bases of the junction unmatched. The CDR3 has 16 residues. The germline V gene has CDR1 SGHTA and CDR2 FQGNSA.

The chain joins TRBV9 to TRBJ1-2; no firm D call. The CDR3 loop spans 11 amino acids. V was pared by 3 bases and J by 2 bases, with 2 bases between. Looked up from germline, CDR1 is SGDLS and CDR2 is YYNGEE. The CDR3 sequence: CASSANYGYTF. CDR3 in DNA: TGTGCCAGCAGCGCAAACTATGGCTACACCTTC.

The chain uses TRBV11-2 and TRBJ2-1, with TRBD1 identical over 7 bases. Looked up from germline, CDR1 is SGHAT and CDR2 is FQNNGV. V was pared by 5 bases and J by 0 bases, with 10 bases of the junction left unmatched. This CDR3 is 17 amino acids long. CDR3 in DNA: TGTGCCAGCAGCCCCGCGACAGGGATTTACTCCTACAATGAGCAGTTCTTC. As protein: CASSPATGIYSYNEQFF.

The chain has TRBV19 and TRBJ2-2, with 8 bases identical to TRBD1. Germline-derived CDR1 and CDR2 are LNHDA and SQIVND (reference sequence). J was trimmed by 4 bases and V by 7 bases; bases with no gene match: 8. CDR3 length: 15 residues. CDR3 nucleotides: TGTGCCAGTACTTCGCAGGGGGCAGGCACCGGGGAGCTGTTTTTT. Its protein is CASTSQGAGTGELFF.

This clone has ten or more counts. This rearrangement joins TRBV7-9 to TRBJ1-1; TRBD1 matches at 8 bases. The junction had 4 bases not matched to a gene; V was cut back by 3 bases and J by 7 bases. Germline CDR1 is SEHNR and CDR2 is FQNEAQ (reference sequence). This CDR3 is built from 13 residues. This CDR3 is CASSFTGGDEAFF. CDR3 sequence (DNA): TGTGCCAGCAGCTTTACAGGGGGGGATGAAGCTTTCTTT.

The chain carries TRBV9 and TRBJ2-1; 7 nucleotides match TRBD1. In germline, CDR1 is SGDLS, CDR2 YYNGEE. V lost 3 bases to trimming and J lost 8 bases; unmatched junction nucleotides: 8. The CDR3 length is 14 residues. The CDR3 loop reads CASSGRTGRDEQFF. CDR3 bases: TGTGCCAGCAGCGGGCGGACAGGCCGGGATGAGCAGTTCTTC.

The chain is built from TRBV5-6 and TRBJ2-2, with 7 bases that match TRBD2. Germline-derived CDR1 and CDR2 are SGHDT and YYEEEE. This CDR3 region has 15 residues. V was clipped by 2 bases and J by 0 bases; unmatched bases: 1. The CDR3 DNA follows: TGTGCCAGCAGCTTTGGGAGGGCGAACACCGGGGAGCTGTTTTTT. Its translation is CASSFGRANTGELFF.

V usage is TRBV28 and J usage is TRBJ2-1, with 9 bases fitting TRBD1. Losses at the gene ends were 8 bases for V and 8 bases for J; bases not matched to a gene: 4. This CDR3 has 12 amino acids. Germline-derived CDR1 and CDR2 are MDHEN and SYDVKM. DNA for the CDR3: TGTGCCAGCGGGACAGGGCGGGATGAGCAGTTCTTC. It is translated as CASGTGRDEQFF.

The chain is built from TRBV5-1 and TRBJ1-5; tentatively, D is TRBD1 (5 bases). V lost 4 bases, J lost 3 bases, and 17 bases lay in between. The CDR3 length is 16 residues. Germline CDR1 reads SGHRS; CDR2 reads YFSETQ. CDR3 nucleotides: TGCGCCAGCAGCATCTTACCCGGGGGGGTCAATCAGCCCCAGCATTTT. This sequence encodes CASSILPGGVNQPQHF.

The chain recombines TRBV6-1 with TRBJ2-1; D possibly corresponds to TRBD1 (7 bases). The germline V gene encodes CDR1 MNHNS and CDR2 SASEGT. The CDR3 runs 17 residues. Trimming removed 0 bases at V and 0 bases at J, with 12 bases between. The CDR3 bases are TGTGCCAGCAGTGAAGCGGAGGGACAGAGCTCCTACAATGAGCAGTTCTTC. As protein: CASSEAEGQSSYNEQFF.

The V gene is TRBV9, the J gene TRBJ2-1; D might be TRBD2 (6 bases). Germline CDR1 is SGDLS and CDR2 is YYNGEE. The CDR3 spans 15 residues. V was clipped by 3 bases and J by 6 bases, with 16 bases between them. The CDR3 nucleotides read TGTGCCAGCAGCGCTCCGGGACTCGGATTCAATGAGCAGTTCTTC. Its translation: CASSAPGLGFNEQFF. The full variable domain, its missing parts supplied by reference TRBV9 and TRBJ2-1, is DSGVTQTPKHLITATGQRVTLRCSPRSGDLSVYWYQQSLDQGLQFLIQYYNGEERAKGNILERFSAQQFPDLHSELNLSSLELGDSALYFCASSAPGLGFNEQFFGPGTRLTVL.

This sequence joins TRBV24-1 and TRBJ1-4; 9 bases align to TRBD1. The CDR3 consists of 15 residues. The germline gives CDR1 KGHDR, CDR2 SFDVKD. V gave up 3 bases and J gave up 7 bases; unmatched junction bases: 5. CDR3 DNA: TGTGCCACCAGTGATCCGGGACAGGGAAGTGAAAAACTGTTTTTT. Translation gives CATSDPGQGSEKLFF.

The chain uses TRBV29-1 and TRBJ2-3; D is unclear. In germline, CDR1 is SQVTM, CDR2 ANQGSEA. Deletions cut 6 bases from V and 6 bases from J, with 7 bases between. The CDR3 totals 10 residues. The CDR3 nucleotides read TGCAGCGTGAGTCCCGATACGCAGTATTTT. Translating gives CSVSPDTQYF.

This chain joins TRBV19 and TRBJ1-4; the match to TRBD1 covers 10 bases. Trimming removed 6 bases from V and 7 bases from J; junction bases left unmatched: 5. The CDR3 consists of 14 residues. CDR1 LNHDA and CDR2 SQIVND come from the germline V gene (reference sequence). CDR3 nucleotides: TGTGCCAGTAGCTGGACAGGGGGGGGTGAAAAACTGTTTTTT. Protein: CASSWTGGGEKLFF.

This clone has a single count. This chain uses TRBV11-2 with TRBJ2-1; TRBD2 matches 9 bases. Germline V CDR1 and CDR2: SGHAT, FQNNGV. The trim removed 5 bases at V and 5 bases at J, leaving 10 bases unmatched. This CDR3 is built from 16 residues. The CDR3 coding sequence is TGTGCCAGCAGCCCCGTAGCGGGGGTGGGGAACAATGAGCAGTTCTTC. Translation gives CASSPVAGVGNNEQFF. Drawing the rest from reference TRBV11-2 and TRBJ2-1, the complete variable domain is EAGVAQSPRYKIIEKRQSVAFWCNPISGHATLYWYQQILGQGPKLLIQFQNNGVVDDSQLPKDRFSAERLKGVDSTLKIQPAKLEDSAVYLCASSPVAGVGNNEQFFGPGTRLTVL.

The CDR3 bases are TGTGCCATCAGCTCTGGACTAGCGGGACCACTCGCGGGTTACAATGAGCAGTTCTTC. Its translation: CAISSGLAGPLAGYNEQFF. V is TRBV10-3 and J is TRBJ2-1; the match to TRBD2 covers 12 bases. Germline-derived CDR1 and CDR2 are ENHRY and SYGVKD. Trimming removed 6 bases from V and 4 bases from J; junction bases left unmatched: 16. There are 19 residues in the CDR3.

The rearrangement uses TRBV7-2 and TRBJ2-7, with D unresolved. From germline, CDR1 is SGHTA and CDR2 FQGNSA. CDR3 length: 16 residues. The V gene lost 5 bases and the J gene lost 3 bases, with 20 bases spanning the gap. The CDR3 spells CASSTQSTSLYYEQYF. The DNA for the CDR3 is TGTGCCAGCAGCACACAATCGACAAGCCTATACTACGAGCAGTACTTC.

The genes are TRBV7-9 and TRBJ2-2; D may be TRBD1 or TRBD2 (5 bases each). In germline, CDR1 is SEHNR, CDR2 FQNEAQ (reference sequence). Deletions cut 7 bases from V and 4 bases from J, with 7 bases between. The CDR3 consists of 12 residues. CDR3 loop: CASTRGTGELFF. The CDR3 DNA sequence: TGTGCCAGCACGAGGGGCACCGGGGAGCTGTTTTTT.

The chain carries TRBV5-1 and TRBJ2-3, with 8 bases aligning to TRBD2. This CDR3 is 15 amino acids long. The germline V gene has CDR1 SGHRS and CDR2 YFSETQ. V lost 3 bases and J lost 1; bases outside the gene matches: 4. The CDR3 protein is CASSSQTSGTDTQYF. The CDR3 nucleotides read TGCGCCAGCAGCTCCCAGACTAGCGGCACAGATACGCAGTATTTT.

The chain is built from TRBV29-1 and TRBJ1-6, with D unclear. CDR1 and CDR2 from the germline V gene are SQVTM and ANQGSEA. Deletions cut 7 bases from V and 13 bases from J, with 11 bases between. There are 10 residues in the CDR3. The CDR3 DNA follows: TGCAGCGACGACATTTCCCCCCTCCACTTT. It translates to CSDDISPLHF. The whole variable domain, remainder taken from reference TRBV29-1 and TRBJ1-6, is SAVISQKPSRDICQRGTSLTIQCQVDSQVTMMFWYRQQPGQSLTLIATANQGSEATYESGFVIDKFPISRPNLTFSTLTVSNMSPEDSSIYLCSDDISPLHFGNGTRLTVT.

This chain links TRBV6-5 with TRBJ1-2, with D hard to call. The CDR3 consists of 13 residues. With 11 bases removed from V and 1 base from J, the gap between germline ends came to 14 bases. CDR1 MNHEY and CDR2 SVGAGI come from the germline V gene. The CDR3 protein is CALSTTFNYGYTF. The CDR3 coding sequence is TGTGCCCTCTCAACGACATTTAACTATGGCTACACCTTC.

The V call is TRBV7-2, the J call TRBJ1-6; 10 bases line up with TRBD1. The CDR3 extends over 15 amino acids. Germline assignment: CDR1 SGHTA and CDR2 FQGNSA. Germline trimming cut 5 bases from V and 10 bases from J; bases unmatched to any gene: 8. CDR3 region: CASSPIGQGDSPLHF. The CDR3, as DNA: TGTGCCAGCAGCCCTATCGGACAGGGGGACTCACCCCTCCACTTT.

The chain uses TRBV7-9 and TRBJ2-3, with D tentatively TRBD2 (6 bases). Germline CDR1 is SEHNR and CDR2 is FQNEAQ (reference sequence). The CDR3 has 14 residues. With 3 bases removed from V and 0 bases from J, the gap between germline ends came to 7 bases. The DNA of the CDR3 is TGTGCCAGCAGCTTGAGCGGGAGCACAGATACGCAGTATTTT. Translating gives CASSLSGSTDTQYF.

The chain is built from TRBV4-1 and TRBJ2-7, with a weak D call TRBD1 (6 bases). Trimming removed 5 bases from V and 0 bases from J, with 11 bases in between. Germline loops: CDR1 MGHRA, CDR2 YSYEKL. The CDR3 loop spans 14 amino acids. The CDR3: CASSNSQGSYEQYF. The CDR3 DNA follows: TGCGCCAGCAGCAACTCACAGGGCTCCTACGAGCAGTACTTC.

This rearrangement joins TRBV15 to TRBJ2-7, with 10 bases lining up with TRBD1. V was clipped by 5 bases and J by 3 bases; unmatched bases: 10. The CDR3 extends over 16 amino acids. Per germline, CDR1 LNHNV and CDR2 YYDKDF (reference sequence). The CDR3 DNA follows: TGTGCCACCAGCGGGGATTCCGGGACAGGGGACTACGAGCAGTACTTC. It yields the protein CATSGDSGTGDYEQYF.

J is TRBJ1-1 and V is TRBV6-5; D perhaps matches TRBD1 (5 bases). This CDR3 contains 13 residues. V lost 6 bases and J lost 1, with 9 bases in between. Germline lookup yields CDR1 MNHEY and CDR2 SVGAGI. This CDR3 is CASRRGGNTEAFF. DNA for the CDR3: TGTGCCAGCAGGAGGGGAGGGAACACTGAAGCTTTCTTT.

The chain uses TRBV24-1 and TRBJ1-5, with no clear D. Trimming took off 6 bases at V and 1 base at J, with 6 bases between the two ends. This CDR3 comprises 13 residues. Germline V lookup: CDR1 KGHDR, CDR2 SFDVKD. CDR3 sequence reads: CATSRSSNQPQHF. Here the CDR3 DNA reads TGTGCCACCAGTCGAAGCAGCAATCAGCCCCAGCATTTT.

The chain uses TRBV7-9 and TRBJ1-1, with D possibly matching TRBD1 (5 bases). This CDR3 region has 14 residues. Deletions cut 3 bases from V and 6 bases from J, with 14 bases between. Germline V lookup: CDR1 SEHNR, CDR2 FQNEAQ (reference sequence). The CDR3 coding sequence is TGTGCCAGCAGCTTGGGGGGTGGTTCCTCTGAAGCTTTCTTT. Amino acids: CASSLGGGSSEAFF.

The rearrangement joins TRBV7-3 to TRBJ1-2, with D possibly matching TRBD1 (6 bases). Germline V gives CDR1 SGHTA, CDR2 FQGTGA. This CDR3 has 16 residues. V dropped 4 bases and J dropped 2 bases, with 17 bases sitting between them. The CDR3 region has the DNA TGTGCCAGCAGCTACCCCGATCTTAGGGGGAACTATGGCTACACCTTC. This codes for CASSYPDLRGNYGYTF.